This T cell receptor (beta chain) is drawn from a study of blood T cell repertoires in COVID-19. The wider study: From T cells, B-cell-depleted T cells, or PBMCs came the material, which was cDNA or gDNA.

Patients at the Seattle site were enrolled during active infection and followed longitudinally. The germline CDR1 and CDR2 sequences are LNHDA and SQIVND (reference sequence). The CDR3 contains 13 residues. Trimming took off 1 base at V and 0 bases at J, with 3 bases between the two ends. As handled by the study authors: Estimation of nucleated cell counts relied on the amplification of reference gene primers. The protocol was immunoSEQ multiplex PCR, while the TCRdb copy is restricted to in-frame clones and leaves out a portion. V, J and clone size are those of that table, while D and trimming were read from the DNA. The data show around 230,000 clones, 70% to 90% seen once.

The sequence was collected from a man aged 45-60 years with COVID-19, enrolled during active disease. The sequencing input was peripheral blood. This rearrangement joins TRBV19 to TRBJ1-2; D is uncertain. CDR3 sequence: CASSIGANYGYTF. The DNA for the CDR3 is TGTGCCAGTAGTATAGGAGCTAACTATGGCTACACCTTC.